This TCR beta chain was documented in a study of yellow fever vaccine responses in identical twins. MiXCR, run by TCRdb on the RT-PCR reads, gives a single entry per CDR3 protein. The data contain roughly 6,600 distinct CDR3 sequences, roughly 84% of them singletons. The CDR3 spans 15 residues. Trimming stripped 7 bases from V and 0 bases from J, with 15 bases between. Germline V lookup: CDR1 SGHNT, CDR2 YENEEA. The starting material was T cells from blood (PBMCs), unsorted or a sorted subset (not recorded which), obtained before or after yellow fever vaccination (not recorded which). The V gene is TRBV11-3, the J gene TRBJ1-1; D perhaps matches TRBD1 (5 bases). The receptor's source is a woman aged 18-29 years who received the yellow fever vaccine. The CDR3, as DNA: TGTGCCAGCACCTTGGGGGGGAACCTGAACACTGAAGCTTTCTTT. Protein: CASTLGGNLNTEAFF.